The entry that follows covers one TCR beta chain sequence. The antigen is not known. The data belong to a study of T cell responses to AZD1222 COVID-19 vaccine. General study findings and limits: White British ancestry dominated among donors, who included more females, and clonal diversity was possibly underestimated. Vaccination with two AZD1222 doses was followed by a rise in Spike-specific TCR breadth and depth.

Between the trimmed V and J ends, which lost 10 bases and 0 bases, there was a span of 16 bases. The germline CDR1 and CDR2 sequences are SGHRS and YFSETQ. The CDR3 consists of 15 residues. The protocol was immunoSEQ multiplex PCR, while the TCRdb copy is restricted to in-frame clones and leaves out a portion. The sample shows about 180,000 clones, over 85% of them seen only once. The sequence derives from an adult who received the MenACWY meningococcal vaccine as a control. The chain is built from TRBV5-1 and TRBJ1-4, with a possible D match to TRBD1 (5 bases). This specimen consisted of peripheral blood, obtained 28 days after the second dose of the MenACWY control vaccine. The CDR3 spells CARTPGGATNEKLFF. CDR3 nucleotide sequence: TGCGCCCGCACGCCCGGGGGGGCAACTAATGAAAAACTGTTTTTT. The full variable domain, in which reference TRBV5-1 and TRBJ1-4 provide the parts outside the CDR3, is KAGVTQTPRYLIKTRGQQVTLSCSPISGHRSVSWYQQTPGQGLQFLFEYFSETQRNKGNFPGRFSGRQFSNSRSEMNVSTLELGDSALYLCARTPGGATNEKLFFGSGTQLSVL.